The entry below gives a single TCR beta chain sequence along with its context. Its antigen remains unknown. This entry is derived from a study of T-cell memory formation after mild COVID-19. Regarding the study as a whole: Balance between CD4 and CD8 was seen in clones contracting day 15 to 85, and a CD4+ lean was seen in later expanders. The finding that pre-infection memory included some responding clones suggested that cross-reactive memory joined.

There are 14 residues in the CDR3. Unmatched junction bases numbered 6, after V lost 5 bases and J lost 10 bases. Per the germline V gene, CDR1 is MNHEY and CDR2 is SMNVEV (reference sequence). Constant-segment primers served in 5'RACE that generated TCR alpha and TCR beta cDNA libraries bearing sample barcodes and UMIs. TCRdb recomputed calls from the 5' RACE reads with MiXCR, one row per CDR3 protein. Among around 310,000 distinct CDR3 sequences, 13% to 15% were seen once, and the ten largest hold around 20%. The receptor was isolated from a young man who had mild COVID-19 (a few samples of this study predate the infection). Cell type and time point are not known. Input material: PBMCs or a T cell subset sorted from them (not recorded which). The V gene is TRBV27, the J gene TRBJ1-6; 9 nucleotides line up with TRBD1. The CDR3 DNA follows: TGTGCCAGCAGTCTCTACAGGGGGCAATCACCCCTCCACTTT. Its translation is CASSLYRGQSPLHF.